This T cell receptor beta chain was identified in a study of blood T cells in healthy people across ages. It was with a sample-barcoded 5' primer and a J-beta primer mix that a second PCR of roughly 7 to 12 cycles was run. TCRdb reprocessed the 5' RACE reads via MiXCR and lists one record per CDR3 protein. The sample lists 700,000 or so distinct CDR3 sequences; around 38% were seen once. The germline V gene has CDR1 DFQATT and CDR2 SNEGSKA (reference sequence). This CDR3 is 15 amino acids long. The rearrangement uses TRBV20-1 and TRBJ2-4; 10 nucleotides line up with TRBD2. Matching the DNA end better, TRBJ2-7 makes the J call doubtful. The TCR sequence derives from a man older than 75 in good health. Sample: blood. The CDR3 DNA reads TGCAGTGCTAGAGTCCCTAGCGGGAGTCTTGGCGAGCAGTACTTC. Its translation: CSARVPSGSLGEQYF.